The next 4 T cell receptor beta chains were all read from a single sample in a study of T cell repertoires in cytomegalovirus infection. The antigens for these receptors are not known. Each CDR3 protein is one row after TCRdb ran MiXCR on the reads. This repertoire shows hundreds of thousands of distinct CDR3 sequences, roughly 30% found once; its top ten account for over 15%. The sequences come from cultured PBMCs, collected from culture after CMV antigen stimulation. The receptors were gathered from a human donor in good health (CMV status not recorded). Some clones in this sample may be carry-over from other donors' samples.

This clonotype was counted at least ten times. V is TRBV7-2 and J is TRBJ2-7, with 8 nucleotides matching TRBD1. The CDR3 is 14 amino acids. Trimming at V came to 4 bases and at J to 0 bases, leaving 2 bases not matched to a gene. The germline V gene encodes CDR1 SGHTA and CDR2 FQGNSA. The CDR3 nucleotides are TGTGCCAGCAGCTCGACAGGGGCCTCCTACGAGCAGTACTTC. Protein product: CASSSTGASYEQYF.

The J gene is TRBJ1-1, the V gene TRBV29-1, with D possibly matching TRBD1 (5 bases). The germline V gene has CDR1 SQVTM and CDR2 ANQGSEA. This CDR3 spans 12 amino acids. V gave up 5 bases and J gave up 2 bases, with 9 bases separating them. The CDR3 nucleotides read TGCAGCGTTTCCGGGGCTAACACTGAAGCTTTCTTT. It translates to CSVSGANTEAFF.

This clonotype was counted at least ten times. The chain uses TRBV7-2 and TRBJ2-7; TRBD2 agrees at 14 bases. The V gene end was trimmed by 5 bases and the J gene end by 5 bases; junction bases not matched to a gene: 17. The CDR3 is 19 residues long. Germline V lookup: CDR1 SGHTA, CDR2 FQGNSA. CDR3 nucleotides: TGTGCCAGCAGCCCAAGGGGGGGACTAGCGGGAGATCGGCCCGACGAGCAGTACTTC. Protein: CASSPRGGLAGDRPDEQYF.

The genes are TRBV7-8 and TRBJ2-5; D is tentatively TRBD1 or TRBD2 (5 bases each). Germline V CDR1 and CDR2: SGHVS, FQNEAQ. The CDR3 consists of 13 residues. The ends were cut back, 6 bases at V and 4 bases at J, with 12 bases in the middle. For the CDR3, the DNA is TGTGCCAGCAGGACCGGGGCCCGAGAGACCCAGTACTTC. This encodes CASRTGARETQYF.